Below, 7 T cell receptor beta chains from the same sample are listed, as sequenced in a study of blood T cells in healthy people across ages. The authors ran a second PCR of 7 to 11 cycles using a sample-barcoded 5' primer and a J-beta primer mix. TCRdb re-derived calls from the 5' RACE reads in MiXCR, one entry per CDR3 protein. Of about 1.5 million distinct CDR3 sequences in the sample, approximately 39% were seen once. Sample: blood. These receptors came from a woman in her late teens or twenties in good health.

This clonotype has ten or more counts. V usage is TRBV6-6 and J usage is TRBJ2-1, with a tentative D call TRBD1 (6 bases). The germline V and J ends were trimmed by 7 bases and 5 bases, with 15 bases remaining between them. The CDR3 has 14 amino acids. Germline-derived CDR1 and CDR2 are MNHNY and SVGAGI (reference sequence). The CDR3 DNA reads TGTGCCAGCAACCTACGGACAGAAAACAATGAGCAGTTCTTC. This gives the protein CASNLRTENNEQFF.

The gene calls are TRBV9 and TRBJ2-3; tentatively, D is TRBD2 (6 bases). Trimming removed 0 bases from V and 3 bases from J, with 8 bases in between. The CDR3 has 14 residues. The germline gives CDR1 SGDLS, CDR2 YYNGEE. CDR3 sequence: CASSVVGLTDTQYF. CDR3 coding DNA: TGTGCCAGCAGCGTAGTAGGACTAACAGATACGCAGTATTTT. The full variable domain, in which reference TRBV9 and TRBJ2-3 provide the parts outside the CDR3, is DSGVTQTPKHLITATGQRVTLRCSPRSGDLSVYWYQQSLDQGLQFLIQYYNGEERAKGNILERFSAQQFPDLHSELNLSSLELGDSALYFCASSVVGLTDTQYFGPGTRLTVL.

The chain uses TRBV24-1 and TRBJ1-5; D possibly corresponds to TRBD1 (6 bases). This CDR3 region has 13 residues. Trimming cost V 7 bases and J 7 bases, with 13 bases left between them. Germline CDR1 and CDR2: KGHDR and SFDVKD. For the CDR3, the DNA is TGTGCCACCAGACAGGGTCCCAACCAGCCCCAGCATTTT. Translating it yields CATRQGPNQPQHF.

This clonotype showed up just a few times. The gene calls are TRBV7-9 and TRBJ2-4; D not certain. Germline V gene sequence: CDR1 SEHNR, CDR2 FQNEAQ (reference sequence). CDR3 length: 13 residues. V lost 2 bases to trimming and J lost 4 bases, with 6 bases between them. This CDR3 reads CASSLYGKNIQYF. CDR3 bases: TGTGCCAGCAGCTTATACGGAAAAAACATTCAGTACTTC.

With respect to this clonotype: Sequence at one end of the junction differs from germline and may be a read error. The rearrangement joins TRBV4-1 to TRBJ1-2, with 7 positions matching TRBD1. The length of the CDR3 is 15 residues. Germline lookup yields CDR1 MGHRA and CDR2 YSYEKL. The CDR3 region is CASSQGPGGAYGCTF. In nucleotides, the CDR3 is TGCGCCAGCAGCCAAGGGCCAGGGGGGGCCTATGGCTGCACCTTC.

The V gene is TRBV27, the J gene TRBJ2-7, with D possibly matching TRBD1 (5 bases). V lost 5 bases and J lost 3, with 14 bases in between. The CDR3 length is 14 residues. CDR1 is MNHEY and CDR2 is SMNVEV in the germline V gene (reference sequence). CDR3 nucleotide sequence: TGTGCCAGCAGTCCACTACGACAGCTCTACGAGCAGTACTTC. Translation gives CASSPLRQLYEQYF.

V and J are TRBV23-1 and TRBJ1-2; D remains unclear. TRBV23-1 is classed as an ORF, of uncertain function. CDR3 length equals 12 residues. With 8 bases removed from V and 2 bases from J, the gap between germline ends came to 9 bases. DNA of the CDR3: TGCGCCAGCGAGGGCAGAAACTATGGCTACACCTTC. Protein sequence: CASEGRNYGYTF.